This T cell receptor beta chain was recorded in a study of cytomegalovirus exposure and HLA in healthy donors. Looking at the study overall: The use of the same platform for the roughly 110 validation repertoires and the 600 to 800 first-cohort repertoires was reported by a later analysis.

Some clones are missing from TCRdb's copy, which holds only in-frame ones; the method was immunoSEQ multiplex PCR. The repertoire holds roughly 90,000 clones, with 85% as singletons. V was cut by 9 bases and J by 11 bases, with 19 bases left in between. Germline V lookup: CDR1 MDHEN, CDR2 SYDVKM. CDR3 size: 12 residues. Study results and caveats: First-cohort TCR clusters were later found to tend to co-occur in the 120 or so validation repertoires. Most TCR sequences were rare, but some public TCRs occurred in many donors.

Notes on this clone: Its antigen is not identified. The identical CDR3 is also encoded by other nucleotide sequences in the sample.

This chain joins TRBV28 and TRBJ1-1; tentatively, D is TRBD1 (5 bases). The TCR sequence derives from a man aged 18 to 29 in good health and CMV-seropositive. Input material: PBMCs. DNA for the CDR3: TGTGCCAGTAGCCAAACGGGGGGGACGGCTTTCTTT. Amino acids: CASSQTGGTAFF. Drawing the rest from reference TRBV28 and TRBJ1-1, the complete variable domain is DVKVTQSSRYLVKRTGEKVFLECVQDMDHENMFWYRQDPGLGLRLIYFSYDVKMKEKGDIPEGYSVSREKKERFSLILESASTNQTSMYLCASSQTGGTAFFGQGTRLTVV.